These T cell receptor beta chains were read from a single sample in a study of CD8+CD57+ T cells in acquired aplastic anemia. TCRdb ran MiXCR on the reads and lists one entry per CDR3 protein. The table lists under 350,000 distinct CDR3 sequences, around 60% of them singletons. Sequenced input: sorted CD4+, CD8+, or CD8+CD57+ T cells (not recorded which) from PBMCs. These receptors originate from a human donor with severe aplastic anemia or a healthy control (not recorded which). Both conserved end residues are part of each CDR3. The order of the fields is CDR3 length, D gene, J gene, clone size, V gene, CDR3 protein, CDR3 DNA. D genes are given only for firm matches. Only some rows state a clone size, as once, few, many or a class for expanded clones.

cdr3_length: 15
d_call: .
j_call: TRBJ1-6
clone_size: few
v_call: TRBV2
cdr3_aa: CASTAAESYNSPLHF
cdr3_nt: TGTGCCAGCACGGCGGCAGAATCCTATAATTCACCCCTCCACTTT

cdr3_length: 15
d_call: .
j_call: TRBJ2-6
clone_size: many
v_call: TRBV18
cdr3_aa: CASSQSRAGANVLTF
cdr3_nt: TGTGCCAGCTCCCAGTCGCGGGCTGGGGCCAACGTCCTGACTTTC

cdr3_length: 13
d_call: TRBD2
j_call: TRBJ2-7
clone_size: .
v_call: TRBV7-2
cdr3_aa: CASSSGEGYEQYF
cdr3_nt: TGTGCCAGCAGCTCCGGGGAGGGCTACGAGCAGTACTTC

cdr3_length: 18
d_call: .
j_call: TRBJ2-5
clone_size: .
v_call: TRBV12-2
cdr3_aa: CASRLGRRLAGEGETQYF
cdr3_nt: TGTGCAAGTCGCTTAGGTCGTCGACTAGCGGGGGAAGGAGAGACCCAGTACTTC

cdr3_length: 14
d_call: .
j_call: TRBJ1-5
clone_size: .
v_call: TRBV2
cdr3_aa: CASSDVGYGQPQHF
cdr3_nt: TGTGCCAGCAGTGACGTGGGGTACGGTCAGCCCCAGCATTTT

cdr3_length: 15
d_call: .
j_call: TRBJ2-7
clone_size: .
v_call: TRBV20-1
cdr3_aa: CSASSNYRVLGEQYF
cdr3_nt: TGCAGTGCTAGTTCCAATTACCGGGTCCTGGGAGAGCAGTACTTC

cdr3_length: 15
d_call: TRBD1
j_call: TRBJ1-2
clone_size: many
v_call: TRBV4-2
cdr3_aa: CASSQGTGSDYGYTF
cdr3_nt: TGTGCCAGCAGCCAAGGGACAGGGTCCGACTATGGCTACACCTTC

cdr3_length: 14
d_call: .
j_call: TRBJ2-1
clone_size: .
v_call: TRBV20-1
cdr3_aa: CSASRKLVTNEQFF
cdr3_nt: TGCAGTGCTAGCCGAAAACTAGTTACCAATGAGCAGTTCTTC

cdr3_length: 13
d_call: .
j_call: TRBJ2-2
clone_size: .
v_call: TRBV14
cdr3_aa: CASSHGQTGELFF
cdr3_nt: TGTGCCAGCAGCCACGGGCAGACCGGGGAGCTGTTTTTT

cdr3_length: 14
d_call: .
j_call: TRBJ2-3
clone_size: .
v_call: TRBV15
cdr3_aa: CATSRLSRRDTQYF
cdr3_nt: TGTGCCACCAGCAGGTTATCGAGGAGGGATACGCAGTATTTT

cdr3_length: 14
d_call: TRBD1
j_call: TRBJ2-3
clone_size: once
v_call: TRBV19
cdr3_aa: CASSVRGLTDTQYF
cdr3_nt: TGTGCCAGTAGTGTAAGGGGGCTCACAGATACGCAGTATTTT

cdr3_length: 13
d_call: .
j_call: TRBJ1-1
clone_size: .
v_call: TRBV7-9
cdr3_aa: CASSPLPPLDAFF
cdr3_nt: TGTGCCAGCAGCCCGCTTCCCCCCCTTGACGCTTTCTTT

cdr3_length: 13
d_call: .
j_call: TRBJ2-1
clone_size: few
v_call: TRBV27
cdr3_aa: CASSPATGGEQFF
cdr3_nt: TGTGCCAGCAGCCCCGCAACCGGGGGTGAGCAGTTCTTC

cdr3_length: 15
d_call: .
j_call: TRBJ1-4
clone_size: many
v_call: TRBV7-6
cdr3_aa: CASSLDALSGEKLFF
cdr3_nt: TGTGCCAGCAGCTTAGATGCCCTCTCGGGTGAAAAACTGTTTTTT

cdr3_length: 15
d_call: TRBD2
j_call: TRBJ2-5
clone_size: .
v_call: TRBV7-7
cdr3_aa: CATTSGRAYQETQYF
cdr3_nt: TGTGCCACTACAAGCGGGAGGGCTTATCAAGAGACCCAGTACTTC

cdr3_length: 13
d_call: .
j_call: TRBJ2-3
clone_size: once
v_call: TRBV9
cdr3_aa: CASSVGTADTQYF
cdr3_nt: TGTGCCAGCAGCGTAGGGACAGCGGATACGCAGTATTTT

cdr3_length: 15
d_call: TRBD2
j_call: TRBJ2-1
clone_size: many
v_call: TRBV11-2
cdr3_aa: CASSSYSGGEGEQFF
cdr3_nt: TGTGCCAGCAGCTCTTATAGCGGGGGGGAGGGGGAGCAGTTCTTC

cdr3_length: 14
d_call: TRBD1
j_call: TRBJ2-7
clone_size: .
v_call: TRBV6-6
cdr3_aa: CASSFETGSYEQYF
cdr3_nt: TGTGCCAGCAGTTTTGAGACAGGGTCCTACGAGCAGTACTTC

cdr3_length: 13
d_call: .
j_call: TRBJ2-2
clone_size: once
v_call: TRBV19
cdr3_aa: CARTGANTRELFF
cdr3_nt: TGTGCTAGAACAGGTGCCAACACCAGGGAGCTGTTTTTT

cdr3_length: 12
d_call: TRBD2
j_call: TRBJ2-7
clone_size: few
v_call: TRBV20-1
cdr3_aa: CSARDRSSGNPF
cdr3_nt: TGCAGTGCTAGAGATCGGTCGAGCGGGAATCCCTTC

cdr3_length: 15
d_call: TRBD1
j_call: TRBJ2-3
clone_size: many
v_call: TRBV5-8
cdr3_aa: CASSLEGASTDTQYF
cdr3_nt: TGTGCCAGCAGCTTGGAGGGGGCGAGCACAGATACGCAGTATTTT

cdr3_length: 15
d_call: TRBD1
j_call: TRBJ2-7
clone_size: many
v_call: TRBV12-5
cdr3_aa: CASGVGTGVGYEQYF
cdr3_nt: TGTGCTAGTGGTGTGGGGACAGGGGTCGGATACGAGCAGTACTTC

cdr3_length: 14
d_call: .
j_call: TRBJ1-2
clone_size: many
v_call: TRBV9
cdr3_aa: CASSVGAENYGYTF
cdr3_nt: TGTGCCAGCAGCGTAGGGGCCGAAAACTATGGCTACACCTTC

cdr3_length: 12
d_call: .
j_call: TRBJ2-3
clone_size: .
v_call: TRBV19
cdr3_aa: CASSTTADTQYF
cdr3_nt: TGTGCCAGTAGCACCACCGCAGATACGCAGTATTTT

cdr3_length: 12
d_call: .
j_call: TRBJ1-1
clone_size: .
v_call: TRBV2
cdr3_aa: CASLRDLSEAFF
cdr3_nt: TGTGCCAGCCTAAGGGACCTGAGCGAAGCTTTCTTT

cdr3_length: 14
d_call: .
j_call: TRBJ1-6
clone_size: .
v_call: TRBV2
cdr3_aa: CASSALSGGSPLHF
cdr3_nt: TGTGCCAGCAGCGCCCTATCAGGAGGATCACCCCTCCACTTT

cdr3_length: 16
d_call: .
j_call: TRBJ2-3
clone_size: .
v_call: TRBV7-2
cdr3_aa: CASSLGTTLSTDTQYF
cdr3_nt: TGTGCCAGCAGCTTAGGGACTACCTTAAGCACAGATACGCAGTATTTT

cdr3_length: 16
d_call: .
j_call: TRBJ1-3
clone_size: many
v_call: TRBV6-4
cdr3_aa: CASRVTRGGSGNTIYF
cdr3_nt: TGTGCCAGCAGAGTCACAAGGGGGGGCTCTGGAAACACCATATATTTT

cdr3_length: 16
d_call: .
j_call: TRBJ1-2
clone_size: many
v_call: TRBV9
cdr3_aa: CASSVDTGRREYGYTF
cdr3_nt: TGTGCCAGCAGCGTAGATACGGGGCGGAGGGAATATGGCTACACCTTC

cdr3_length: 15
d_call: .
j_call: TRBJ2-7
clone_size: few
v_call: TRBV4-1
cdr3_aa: CASSQTTGRPYEQYF
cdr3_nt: TGCGCCAGCAGCCAAACGACAGGGAGGCCGTACGAGCAGTACTTC

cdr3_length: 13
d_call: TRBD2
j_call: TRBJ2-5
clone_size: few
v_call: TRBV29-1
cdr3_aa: CSVGLAGGETQYF
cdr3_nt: TGCAGCGTTGGACTAGCTGGGGGGGAGACCCAGTACTTC

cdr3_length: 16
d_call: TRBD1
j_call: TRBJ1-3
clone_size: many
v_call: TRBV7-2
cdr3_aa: CASSLNRGGTGNTIYF
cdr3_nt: TGTGCCAGCAGCTTAAACAGGGGAGGGACTGGAAACACCATATATTTT

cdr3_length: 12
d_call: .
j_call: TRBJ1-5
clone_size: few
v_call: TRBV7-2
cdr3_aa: CASSTGNQPQHF
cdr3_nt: TGTGCCAGCAGCACAGGGAATCAGCCCCAGCATTTT

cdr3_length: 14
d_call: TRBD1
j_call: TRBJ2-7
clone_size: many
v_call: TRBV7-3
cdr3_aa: CASSPTPGGAEQYF
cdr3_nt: TGTGCCAGCAGCCCGACTCCAGGGGGCGCCGAGCAGTACTTC

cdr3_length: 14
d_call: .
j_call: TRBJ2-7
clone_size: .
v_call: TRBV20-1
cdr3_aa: CSARGGLGAYEQYF
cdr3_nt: TGCAGTGCTAGGGGTGGACTGGGGGCTTACGAGCAGTACTTC

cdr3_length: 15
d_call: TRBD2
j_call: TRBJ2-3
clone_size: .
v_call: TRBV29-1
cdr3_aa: CSARLHGGSTDTQYF
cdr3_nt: TGCAGCGCACGTCTTCACGGGGGGAGCACAGATACGCAGTATTTT

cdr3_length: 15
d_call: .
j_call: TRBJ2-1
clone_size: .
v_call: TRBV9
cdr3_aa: CASSARGVSYNEQFF
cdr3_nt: TGTGCCAGCAGCGCAAGGGGAGTCTCCTACAATGAGCAGTTCTTC

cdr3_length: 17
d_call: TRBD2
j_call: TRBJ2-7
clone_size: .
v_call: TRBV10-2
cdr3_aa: CASRRESSGGYAYEQYF
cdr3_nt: TGCGCCAGCAGGAGAGAGTCTAGCGGGGGGTACGCCTACGAGCAGTACTTC

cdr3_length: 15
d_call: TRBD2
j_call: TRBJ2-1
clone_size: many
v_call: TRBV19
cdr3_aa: CASSIGLAGGNEQFF
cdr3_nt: TGTGCCAGTAGTATAGGGCTAGCGGGGGGTAATGAGCAGTTCTTC

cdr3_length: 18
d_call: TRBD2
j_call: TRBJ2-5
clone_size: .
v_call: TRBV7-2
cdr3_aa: CASSLGRRLAGLSETQYF
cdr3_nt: TGTGCCAGCAGCTTAGGTCGTCGACTAGCGGGGTTATCAGAGACCCAGTACTTC

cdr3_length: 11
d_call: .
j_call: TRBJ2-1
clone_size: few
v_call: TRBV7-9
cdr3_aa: CASSRSDEQFF
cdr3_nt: TGTGCCAGCAGCCGTAGCGATGAGCAGTTCTTC

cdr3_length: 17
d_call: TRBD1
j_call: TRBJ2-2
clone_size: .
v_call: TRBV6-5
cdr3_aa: CASRPLGQGGNTGELFF
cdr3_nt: TGTGCCAGCAGACCACTGGGACAGGGAGGGAACACCGGGGAGCTGTTTTTT

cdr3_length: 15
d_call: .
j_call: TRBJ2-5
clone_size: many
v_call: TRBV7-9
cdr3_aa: CASSLGRGPMETQYF
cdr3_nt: TGTGCCAGCAGTTTGGGGCGGGGACCCATGGAGACCCAGTACTTC

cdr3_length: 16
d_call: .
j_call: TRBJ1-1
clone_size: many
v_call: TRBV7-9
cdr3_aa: CASSLVGRGMNTEAFF
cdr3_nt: TGTGCCAGCAGTCTAGTGGGCAGGGGAATGAACACTGAAGCTTTCTTT

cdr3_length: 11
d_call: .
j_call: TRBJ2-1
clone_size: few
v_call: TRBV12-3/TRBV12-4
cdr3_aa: CASSEGVGQFF
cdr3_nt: TGTGCCAGCAGTGAGGGGGTTGGGCAGTTCTTC

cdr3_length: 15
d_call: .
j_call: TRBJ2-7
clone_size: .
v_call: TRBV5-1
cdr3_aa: CASSLGGDGVNEQYF
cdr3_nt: TGCGCCAGCAGCTTGGGCGGGGACGGCGTGAACGAGCAGTACTTC

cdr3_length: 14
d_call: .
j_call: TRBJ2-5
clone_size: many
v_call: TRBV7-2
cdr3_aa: CASSLAGGQETQYF
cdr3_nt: TGTGCCAGCAGCTTAGCGGGGGGACAAGAGACCCAGTACTTC

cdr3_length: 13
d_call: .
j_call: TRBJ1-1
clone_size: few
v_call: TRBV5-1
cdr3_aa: CASSLTLADLKVF
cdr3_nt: TGCGCCAGCAGCTTGACCCTGGCGGACTTAAAGGTCTTT